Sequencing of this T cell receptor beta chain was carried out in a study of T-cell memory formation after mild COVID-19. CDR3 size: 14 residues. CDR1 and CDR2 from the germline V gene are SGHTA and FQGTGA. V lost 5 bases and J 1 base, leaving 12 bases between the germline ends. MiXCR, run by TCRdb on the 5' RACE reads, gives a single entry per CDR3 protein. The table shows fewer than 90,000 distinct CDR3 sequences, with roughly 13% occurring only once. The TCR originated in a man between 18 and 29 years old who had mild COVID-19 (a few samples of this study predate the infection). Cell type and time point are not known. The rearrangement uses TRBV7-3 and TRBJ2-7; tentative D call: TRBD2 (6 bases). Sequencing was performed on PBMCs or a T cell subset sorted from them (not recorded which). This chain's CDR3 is CASSPYAGSYEQYF. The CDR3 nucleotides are TGTGCCAGCAGCCCCTATGCGGGGTCCTACGAGCAGTACTTC.